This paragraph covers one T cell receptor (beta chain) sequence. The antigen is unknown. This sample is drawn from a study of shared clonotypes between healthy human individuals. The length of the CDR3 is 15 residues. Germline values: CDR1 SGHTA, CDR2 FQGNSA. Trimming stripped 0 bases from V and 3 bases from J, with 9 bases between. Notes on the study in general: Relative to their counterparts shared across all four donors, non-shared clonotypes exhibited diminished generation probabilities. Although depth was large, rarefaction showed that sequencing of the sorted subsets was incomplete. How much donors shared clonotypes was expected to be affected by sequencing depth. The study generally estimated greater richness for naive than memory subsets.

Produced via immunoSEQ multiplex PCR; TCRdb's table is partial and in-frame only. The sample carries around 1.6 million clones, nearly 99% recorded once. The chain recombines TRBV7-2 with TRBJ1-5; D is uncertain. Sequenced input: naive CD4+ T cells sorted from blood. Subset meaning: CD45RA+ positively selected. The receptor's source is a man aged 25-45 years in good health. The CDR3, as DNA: TGTGCCAGCAGCTTAGCAGGGCCCCCCAATCAGCCCCAGCATTTT. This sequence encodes CASSLAGPPNQPQHF.